Described below is a single TCR beta chain sequence and its context. Its antigen is undetermined. This sample was included in a study of T cell repertoires in cytomegalovirus infection. At the level of the study: A matching HLA type, together with CMV infection, was signaled by public TCR beta signatures. The study, taken as a whole, reports: The study found HLA-C-restricted CMV-specific TCR beta clonotypes dominating the ex vivo response. Summed frequency of shared TCR beta families picked out CMV carriers who also had the relevant HLA.

TCRdb passed the reads through MiXCR, listing each CDR3 protein once. The table records about 770,000 distinct CDR3 sequences, 29% of them present only once. This material consisted of cultured CD8+ T cells from PBMCs, taken from culture after CMV antigen stimulation. The clonotype originates from a human donor in good health (CMV status not recorded). Some clones in this sample may be carry-over from other donors' samples.

The CDR3 sequence is CASSLIWGDYGYTF. The CDR3 nucleotides are TGTGCCAGCAGTTTAATCTGGGGGGACTATGGCTACACCTTC. V is TRBV27 and J is TRBJ1-2, with D maybe TRBD1 (5 bases). Trimming cost V 2 bases and J 3 bases, with 10 bases left between them. CDR1 is MNHEY, CDR2 SMNVEV, per germline (reference sequence). The CDR3 totals 14 residues.